The 27 T cell receptor beta chains reported below all come from one sample, sequenced in a study of T cell repertoires in cytomegalovirus infection (dated by TCRdb to between 2018 and 2021). The sequencer listed for this sample is Illumina HiSeq 1500. Using fastp at Q25 and MiXCR, TCRdb reprocessed the public reads and kept productive beta chains. All rows with the same CDR3 protein become a single entry with the most common DNA and genes. This sample gives some 280,000 distinct CDR3 sequences in total; roughly 15% of them show up just once. The top ten constitute 8.8% of the sample. The sequencing input was PBMCs. The receptors stem from a human donor in good health (CMV status not recorded). Some clones in this sample may be carry-over from other donors' samples.

The chain recombines TRBV20-1 with TRBJ1-2; D is unresolved. Trimming removed 0 bases from V and 7 bases from J, with 12 bases in between. The CDR3 length is 13 residues. From germline, CDR1 is DFQATT and CDR2 SNEGSKA (reference sequence). The CDR3 protein is CSARDLSGPGYTF. The CDR3, as DNA: TGCAGTGCTAGAGATCTTTCCGGACCTGGCTACACCTTC.

About this clonotype: A much larger clone lies one base from this, so it may be a read error. This chain joins TRBV7-2 and TRBJ2-7; TRBD1 matches at 8 bases. The CDR3 covers 15 residues. Germline loops: CDR1 SGHTA, CDR2 FQGNSA. DNA of the CDR3: TGTGCCAGCAGCTTAGAGGGGACAGGAATCTACGGGCAGTACTTC. Protein product: CASSLEGTGIYGQYF.

This clonotype was detected ten times or more. The gene calls are TRBV7-6 and TRBJ2-5; the match to TRBD1 covers 10 bases. The CDR3 length is 15 residues. V lost 4 bases and J lost 5; bases outside the gene matches: 7. Germline V gene data show CDR1 as SGHVS and CDR2 as FNYEAQ. CDR3 coding DNA: TGTGCCAGCAGCTCGGGACAGGGGCCGGGGGAGACCCAGTACTTC. The encoded protein is CASSSGQGPGETQYF.

The sample holds many counts of this clonotype. It is likely a read error, because the conserved phenylalanine at the end of the CDR3 is missing. The limits of the CDR3 on the DNA are not certain, so only TCRdb's listed CDR3 is given. This chain links TRBV7-8 with TRBJ2-4; whether TRBD1, the table's D call, matches the DNA was not checked. The germline V gene has CDR1 SGHVS and CDR2 FQNEAQ. The CDR3 spans 11 residues, counting both ends. The CDR3 sequence: CASSQGPTWEI.

The table lists this clonotype with a few counts. The chain is built from TRBV5-1 and TRBJ2-3, with 9 bases lining up with TRBD2. The CDR3 is made up of 16 amino acids. The trim removed 0 bases at V and 6 bases at J, leaving 8 bases unmatched. From germline, CDR1 is SGHRS and CDR2 YFSETQ. CDR3: CASSLDGGGATDTQYF. CDR3 DNA sequence: TGCGCCAGCAGCTTGGATGGCGGGGGGGCTACGGATACGCAGTATTTT.

This clonotype has a handful of counts. The chain carries TRBV2 and TRBJ2-7; D is possibly TRBD1 (5 bases). Between the trimmed V and J ends, which lost 4 bases and 2 bases, there was a span of 12 bases. The V gene's germline CDR1 is SNHLY and CDR2 FYNNEI. The CDR3 consists of 14 residues. The CDR3 DNA reads as TGTGCCAGCAGTGTGCAGGGATCTACCTACGAGCAGTACTTC. Protein sequence: CASSVQGSTYEQYF.

The J gene is TRBJ2-7, the V gene TRBV10-2, with D possibly being TRBD2 (5 bases). Trimming removed 5 bases at V and 12 bases at J, with 17 bases between. There are 12 residues in the CDR3. The germline V gene encodes CDR1 WSHSY and CDR2 SAAADI. The CDR3 is CASSTRVGAWYF. The DNA for the CDR3 is TGCGCCAGCAGTACCCGTGTGGGAGCCTGGTACTTC.

This chain links TRBV28 with TRBJ2-1; 12 nucleotides match TRBD1. The CDR3 covers 16 residues. CDR1 and CDR2 (germline): MDHEN, SYDVKM. The J segment lost 8 bases and the V segment lost 4 bases, leaving 9 bases of the junction unmatched. This CDR3 reads CASSSTGTGGRYEQFF. The CDR3 bases are TGTGCCAGCAGTTCAACCGGGACAGGGGGCAGGTATGAGCAGTTCTTC.

The rearrangement joins TRBV19 to TRBJ2-4; D call uncertain. The V end lost 5 bases, the J end lost 7 bases, and 9 bases lay between the germline ends. This CDR3 contains 12 residues. Germline values: CDR1 LNHDA, CDR2 SQIVND (reference sequence). The CDR3 region is CASSHQENIQYF. As DNA, the CDR3 is TGTGCCAGTAGTCACCAGGAGAACATTCAGTACTTC.

This clonotype was seen many times. The chain links TRBV5-6 to TRBJ2-1, with TRBD2 identical over 7 bases. The J segment lost 6 bases and the V segment lost 0 bases, leaving 12 bases of the junction unmatched. Per the germline V gene, CDR1 is SGHDT and CDR2 is YYEEEE. There are 17 residues in the CDR3. The chain's CDR3 is CASSLGASGPPLNEQFF. The CDR3 DNA reads TGTGCCAGCAGCTTGGGGGCTAGCGGTCCCCCTCTCAATGAGCAGTTCTTC.

The CDR3 sequence: CASSFLPSSGNTIYF. As DNA, the CDR3 is TGTGCCAGCAGTTTCCTACCGAGCTCTGGAAACACCATATATTTT. The V call is TRBV28, the J call TRBJ1-3; D unresolved. The V end lost 3 bases, the J end lost 0 bases, and 9 bases lay between the germline ends. Germline V gene data show CDR1 as MDHEN and CDR2 as SYDVKM. CDR3 length: 15 amino acids.

This clonotype has only a few counts. V usage is TRBV4-1 and J usage is TRBJ1-1, with 8 bases lining up with TRBD1. V shed 9 bases, J shed 0 bases, and the junction held 9 bases outside the gene matches. Germline V CDR1 and CDR2: MGHRA, YSYEKL. The CDR3 loop spans 15 amino acids. CDR3: CASKDRVFMNTEAFF. The CDR3 DNA follows: TGCGCCAGTAAGGACAGGGTGTTCATGAACACTGAAGCTTTCTTT.

There are many counts of this clonotype. The J gene is TRBJ1-5, the V gene TRBV7-6; no clear D gene. The germline gives CDR1 SGHVS, CDR2 FNYEAQ. The CDR3 runs to 14 residues. The V gene lost 0 bases and the J gene lost 3 bases, with 6 bases spanning the gap. The CDR3 DNA is TGTGCCAGCAGCTTAGCTCAACCCAATCAGCCCCAGCATTTT. This gives the protein CASSLAQPNQPQHF.

The gene calls are TRBV19 and TRBJ1-6; D is unclear. CDR1 is LNHDA, CDR2 SQIVND, per germline (reference sequence). Between the trimmed V and J ends, which lost 8 bases and 7 bases, there was a span of 18 bases. The CDR3 is made up of 15 amino acids. This CDR3 is CASQTRELLNSPLHF. In DNA, the CDR3 is TGTGCCAGTCAAACACGGGAGCTCCTAAATTCACCCCTCCACTTT.

This clonotype was observed at least ten times. The CDR3 sequence: CASSLWGGSSYNEQFF. CDR3 coding DNA: TGTGCCAGCAGTTTATGGGGCGGGAGCTCCTACAATGAGCAGTTCTTC. V is TRBV28 and J is TRBJ2-1, with 7 nucleotides matching TRBD2. V shed 0 bases, J shed 0 bases, and the junction held 2 bases outside the gene matches. The CDR3 consists of 16 residues. Germline loops: CDR1 MDHEN, CDR2 SYDVKM.

The chain joins TRBV20-1 to TRBJ2-3; D gene ambiguous. This CDR3 is built from 11 residues. The germline CDR1 and CDR2 sequences are DFQATT and SNEGSKA (reference sequence). V was trimmed by 3 bases and J by 7 bases, leaving 8 bases between them. Here the CDR3 DNA reads TGCAGTGCTAGGAGGCAAAATACGCAGTATTTT. Residues: CSARRQNTQYF.

This clonotype was seen more than once but under ten times. The rearrangement links TRBV25-1 to TRBJ2-7; TRBD1 aligns across 7 bases. The germline V gene has CDR1 MGHDK and CDR2 SYGVNS. V shed 6 bases and J 7 bases; nucleotides not matched to a gene: 12. The CDR3 totals 14 residues. The CDR3 sequence: CASSLEGAQWEQYF. The CDR3 DNA reads as TGTGCCAGCAGCCTTGAGGGGGCCCAATGGGAGCAGTACTTC.

The CDR3 sequence: CASSLTSLEPQHF. CDR3 bases: TGTGCCAGCAGCTTAACGAGTCTGGAGCCCCAGCATTTT. The chain carries TRBV7-9 and TRBJ1-5; the D is unclear. CDR3 length: 13 residues. The V gene's germline CDR1 is SEHNR and CDR2 FQNEAQ (reference sequence). V dropped 2 bases and J dropped 8 bases, with 10 bases sitting between them.

This clonotype occurred many times. The chain combines TRBV5-8 with TRBJ1-5; TRBD1 matches at 7 bases. This CDR3 comprises 15 residues. Germline CDR1 SGHTS, CDR2 YDEGEE. V lost 0 bases, J lost 6 bases, and 6 bases stayed unmatched. In nucleotides, the CDR3 is TGTGCCAGCAGCTTGGAGGGGGCCGGGGGTCAGCCCCAGCATTTT. It encodes CASSLEGAGGQPQHF. Complete variable domain (other parts from reference TRBV5-8 and TRBJ1-5): EAGVTQSPTHLIKTRGQQATLRCSPISGHTSVYWYQQALGLGLQFLLWYDEGEERNRGNFPPRFSGRQFPNYSSELNVNALELEDSALYLCASSLEGAGGQPQHFGDGTRLSIL.

The sample holds many counts of this clonotype. The gene calls are TRBV7-2 and TRBJ1-1; tentative D call: TRBD1 (5 bases). This CDR3 is built from 13 residues. Germline V gives CDR1 SGHTA, CDR2 FQGNSA. The V end was cut by 2 bases, the J end by 3 bases, with 7 bases between. The CDR3 DNA is TGTGCCAGCAGCTTATCCAGGGACACTGAAGCTTTCTTT. Translating gives CASSLSRDTEAFF.

V gene TRBV6-2 or TRBV6-3 combines with J gene TRBJ1-1; 7 bases match TRBD1. The germline gives CDR1 MNHEY, CDR2 SVGEGT. This CDR3 has 14 residues. The V segment lost 8 bases and the J segment 4 bases; nucleotides outside the gene matches: 10. CDR3 amino acids: CASRPFSGGTEAFF. The CDR3 DNA follows: TGTGCCAGCCGCCCGTTTTCAGGGGGCACTGAAGCTTTCTTT.

This clonotype has just a few counts. The V call is TRBV2, the J call TRBJ2-1; D uncertain. Germline CDR1 is SNHLY and CDR2 is FYNNEI. Deletions cut 6 bases from V and 6 bases from J, with 9 bases between. The CDR3 length is 12 residues. CDR3 nucleotide sequence: TGTGCCAGCAGGGCCGGGCCCAATGAGCAGTTCTTC. Protein product: CASRAGPNEQFF.

The chain links TRBV4-1 to TRBJ1-2, with 9 positions matching TRBD1. CDR3 size: 15 residues. Germline trimming cut 3 bases from V and 4 bases from J; bases unmatched to any gene: 6. CDR1 and CDR2 from the germline V gene are MGHRA and YSYEKL. CDR3 sequence: CASSQRTGDTYGYTF. The CDR3, as DNA: TGCGCCAGCAGCCAGCGGACAGGGGATACCTATGGCTACACCTTC.

This clonotype was observed many times. CDR3 sequence (DNA): TGTGCCAGCAGCCAAGAGTCCCAGGGGGGCTACACCTTC. This sequence encodes CASSQESQGGYTF. This chain uses TRBV4-2 with TRBJ1-2; a weak D match, TRBD1 (6 bases). Looked up from germline, CDR1 is LGHNA and CDR2 is YNFKEQ. The CDR3 runs to 13 residues. V lost 0 bases and J 8 bases, leaving 10 bases between the germline ends.

J is TRBJ2-7 and V is TRBV20-1; 9 nucleotides align to TRBD2. Germline CDR1 is DFQATT and CDR2 is SNEGSKA (reference sequence). J was trimmed by 4 bases and V by 6 bases; bases with no gene match: 7. This CDR3 spans 13 amino acids. DNA of the CDR3: TGCAGTGCAGTGACTAGCGGAGGATACGAGCAGTACTTC. As protein: CSAVTSGGYEQYF.

V is TRBV24-1 and J is TRBJ2-1; 11 nucleotides align to TRBD2. Germline V lookup: CDR1 KGHDR, CDR2 SFDVKD. CDR3 length equals 13 residues. V shed 8 bases and J 7 bases; nucleotides not matched to a gene: 3. The CDR3 sequence is CATKASGGNEQFF. The CDR3 nucleotides are TGTGCCACCAAGGCTAGCGGGGGGAATGAGCAGTTCTTC.

Ten or more counts support this clonotype. The chain combines TRBV6-1 with TRBJ2-2, with 9 bases matching TRBD2. This CDR3 is 16 amino acids long. V dropped 2 bases and J dropped 6; count of bases not matched to a gene: 7. CDR1 is MNHNS, CDR2 SASEGT, per germline. The CDR3 spells CASSELRGGRSGELFF. Here the CDR3 DNA reads TGTGCCAGCAGTGAATTGCGGGGGGGCCGGTCCGGGGAGCTGTTTTTT.